The clone carrying this TCR beta chain was seen at least ten times. The antigen is not known. TCRdb re-derived calls from the RACE reads in MiXCR, one entry per CDR3 protein. Among roughly 32,000 distinct CDR3 sequences listed, approximately 6% were seen once. This sample was included in a study of human T cells and chemical hapten exposure. Overall study findings and caveats: The formation of large CDR3 similarity clusters by expanded TCRs significantly exceeded that of controls.

Germline assignment: CDR1 WNHNN and CDR2 SYGVQD (reference sequence). The CDR3 sequence is 17 residues long. The J segment lost 2 bases and the V segment lost 2 bases, leaving 8 bases of the junction unmatched. Stated time point: patch test 3, about 24 weeks after DPC sensitization. The treatment here: therapeutic diphenylcyclopropenone sensitization with weekly scalp DPC. Someone pulled total RNA out of unfractionated whole blood. This chain uses TRBV10-1 with TRBJ2-3, with 9 nucleotides matching TRBD2. Sequenced material: whole blood, taken in connection with sensitization to the hapten diphenylcyclopropenone (DPC). The receptor comes from a man aged 30-40 years with alopecia areata. Some clones in this sample may be carry-over from other donors' samples. Here the CDR3 DNA reads TGCGCCAGCAGTGAGACTAGCGGGCGGACCAACACAGATACGCAGTATTTT. Protein: CASSETSGRTNTDTQYF.